The present entry profiles one T cell receptor beta chain with its context. The data belong to a study of shared clonotypes between healthy human individuals. The healthy adult donors were HIV-negative and reported no recent acute infections or vaccinations. Deletions cut 6 bases from V and 6 bases from J, with 12 bases between. CDR3 size: 12 residues. Germline CDR1 reads SNHLY; CDR2 reads FYNNEI. Each subset's genomic DNA was split evenly across several immunoSEQ plates. The method was immunoSEQ multiplex PCR; TCRdb's version includes in-frame clones alone and lacks a portion of them. The table includes about 2.4 million clones, roughly 93% detected once.

This TCR came from a man younger than 30 in good health. Some clones in this sample may be carry-over from other donors' samples. The sequenced material came from naive CD4+ T cells from PBMCs. Described subset: CD45RA+ positively selected. The chain couples TRBV2 to TRBJ2-7; weak D call: TRBD2 (5 bases). The CDR3 is CASRLLDGEQYF. CDR3 bases: TGTGCCAGCAGGCTACTAGACGGCGAGCAGTACTTC.